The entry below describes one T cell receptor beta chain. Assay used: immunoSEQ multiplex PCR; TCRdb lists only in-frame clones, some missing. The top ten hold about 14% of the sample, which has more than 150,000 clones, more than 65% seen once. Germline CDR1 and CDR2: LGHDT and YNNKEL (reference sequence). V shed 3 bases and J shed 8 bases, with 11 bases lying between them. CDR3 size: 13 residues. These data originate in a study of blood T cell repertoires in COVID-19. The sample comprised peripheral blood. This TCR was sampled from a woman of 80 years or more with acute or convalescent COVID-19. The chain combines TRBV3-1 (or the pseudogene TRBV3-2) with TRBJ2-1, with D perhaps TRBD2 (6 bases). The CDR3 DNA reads TGTGCCAGCAGCCACGGGGGTTTTGATGAGCAGTTCTTC. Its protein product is CASSHGGFDEQFF.